This entry lists 26 T cell receptor beta chains sequenced from one sample in a study of blood T cell repertoires in COVID-19. The assay was immunoSEQ multiplex PCR, and TCRdb's table has in-frame clones only and misses some. Here the sample spans a few hundred thousand clones, about 88% being singletons. Sequenced material: PBMCs or T cells enriched from blood (not recorded which). The receptors shown here come from a woman aged 25 to 39 who had recovered from COVID-19.

This chain links TRBV9 with TRBJ2-1, with a weak D call TRBD2 (7 bases). Germline V gives CDR1 SGDLS, CDR2 YYNGEE. Trimming removed 6 bases at V and 9 bases at J, with 19 bases between. The CDR3 spans 14 residues. The CDR3 DNA follows: TGTGCCAGCACCCTTGGCGGGGGAGGGGGTGAGCAGTTCTTC. Protein product: CASTLGGGGGEQFF.

This clone occurred a few times. This rearrangement joins TRBV7-2 to TRBJ2-1; D call uncertain. In germline, CDR1 is SGHTA, CDR2 FQGNSA. Trimming stripped 4 bases from V and 9 bases from J, with 13 bases between. The CDR3 has 13 amino acids. This CDR3 is CASSSVVTGEQFF. The CDR3 bases are TGTGCCAGCAGCTCCGTCGTGACGGGTGAGCAGTTCTTC.

V usage is TRBV19 and J usage is TRBJ2-1, with 8 bases matching TRBD2. V shed 3 bases and J 16 bases; nucleotides not matched to a gene: 11. Germline V gene lookup returns CDR1 LNHDA and CDR2 SQIVND (reference sequence). The CDR3 runs to 13 residues. Here the CDR3 DNA reads TGTGCCAGTAGTATTCGGGGGGGGACTAGAAGTTTCTTC. This translates into CASSIRGGTRSFF.

V and J are TRBV10-3 and TRBJ2-5; a weak D match, TRBD1 (5 bases). CDR3 length: 14 amino acids. Trimming cost V 5 bases and J 3 bases, with 13 bases left between them. The germline V gene encodes CDR1 ENHRY and CDR2 SYGVKD. The CDR3 DNA sequence: TGTGCCATCAGTTCCGGACAACAAAAAGAGACCCAGTACTTC. Protein sequence: CAISSGQQKETQYF.

The rearrangement joins TRBV5-1 to TRBJ2-2, with D possibly being TRBD1 (5 bases). This CDR3 spans 15 amino acids. V shed 4 bases and J shed 4 bases, with 14 bases lying between them. CDR1 is SGHRS and CDR2 is YFSETQ in the germline V gene. The CDR3 is CASSEAGSGTGELFF. The CDR3 DNA follows: TGCGCCAGCAGCGAAGCAGGGTCGGGCACCGGGGAGCTGTTTTTT. Complete variable domain (other parts from reference TRBV5-1 and TRBJ2-2): KAGVTQTPRYLIKTRGQQVTLSCSPISGHRSVSWYQQTPGQGLQFLFEYFSETQRNKGNFPGRFSGRQFSNSRSEMNVSTLELGDSALYLCASSEAGSGTGELFFGEGSRLTVL.

The chain uses TRBV28 and TRBJ2-1; unclear D gene. Trimming removed 1 base from V and 1 base from J, with 14 bases in between. The CDR3 runs to 17 residues. The germline V gene has CDR1 MDHEN and CDR2 SYDVKM. CDR3 coding DNA: TGTGCCAGCAGTTTATCCCCCGGAGTCCCATCCTACAATGAGCAGTTCTTC. The encoded protein is CASSLSPGVPSYNEQFF.

The genes are TRBV4-1 and TRBJ1-5; TRBD1 aligns across 8 bases. This CDR3 region has 15 residues. With V trimmed by 5 bases and J by 3 bases, 6 bases remained unmatched. Germline V CDR1 and CDR2: MGHRA, YSYEKL. Here the CDR3 reads CASSSQDRDNQPQHF. As DNA, the CDR3 is TGCGCCAGCAGCTCCCAGGACAGGGACAATCAGCCCCAGCATTTT.

This rearrangement joins TRBV19 to TRBJ2-1; TRBD2 agrees at 8 bases. The CDR3 consists of 15 residues. Trimming cost V 5 bases and J 0 bases; bases outside gene matches: 3. Germline CDR1 is LNHDA and CDR2 is SQIVND (reference sequence). DNA of the CDR3: TGTGCCAGTAGTCACGGGACTAGCTCCTACAATGAGCAGTTCTTC. Protein product: CASSHGTSSYNEQFF.

This chain uses TRBV13 with TRBJ1-6, with 10 bases lining up with TRBD1. With V trimmed by 6 bases and J by 6 bases, 2 bases remained unmatched. Germline V CDR1 and CDR2: PRHDT, FYEKMQ (reference sequence). CDR3 size: 14 residues. The CDR3 DNA reads TGTGCCAGCAGTGGGACAGGGGCTAATTCACCCCTCCACTTT. Translated: CASSGTGANSPLHF.

This rearrangement joins TRBV10-1 to TRBJ2-3; D ambiguous. V was shortened by 0 bases and J by 4 bases, with 8 bases between the two germline ends. CDR1 and CDR2 from the germline V gene are WNHNN and SYGVQD (reference sequence). CDR3 length equals 14 residues. The CDR3 loop is CASSESLVADTQYF. The CDR3, as DNA: TGCGCCAGCAGTGAGTCCCTAGTCGCAGATACGCAGTATTTT.

This chain links TRBV5-4 with TRBJ1-1; a possible D gene is TRBD1 (5 bases). This CDR3 has 13 residues. The V and J ends lost 3 bases and 3 bases respectively, with 9 bases between them. CDR1 is SGHNT, CDR2 YYREEE, per germline (reference sequence). Written as DNA, the CDR3 is TGTGCCAGCAGCTCGGGCAGGGACACTGAAGCTTTCTTT. It encodes CASSSGRDTEAFF.

This clone turned up a few times. This sequence joins TRBV19 and TRBJ2-7, with 9 bases identical to TRBD1. CDR3 length: 15 amino acids. Losses at the gene ends were 0 bases for V and 6 bases for J; bases not matched to a gene: 6. Per germline, CDR1 LNHDA and CDR2 SQIVND (reference sequence). The CDR3 sequence: CASSIDGTGYREQYF. DNA for the CDR3: TGTGCCAGTAGTATAGACGGGACAGGGTACCGCGAGCAGTACTTC.

The chain combines TRBV3-1 (or the pseudogene TRBV3-2) with TRBJ1-2; D is unclear. Trimming took 1 base from V and 3 from J, leaving 9 bases between them. CDR1 LGHDT and CDR2 YNNKEL come from the germline V gene (reference sequence). The CDR3 spans 14 residues. For the CDR3, the DNA is TGTGCCAGCAGCCAAGTGAGGGAGGACTATGGCTACACCTTC. Residues: CASSQVREDYGYTF.

This sequence joins TRBV9 and TRBJ2-4; D perhaps matches TRBD2 (6 bases). V was clipped by 4 bases and J by 1 base, with 9 bases between them. CDR1 is SGDLS and CDR2 is YYNGEE in the germline V gene. This CDR3 has 14 residues. The CDR3 nucleotides are TGTGCCAGCAGCAATGGGACTGCCAAAAACATTCAGTACTTC. This gives the protein CASSNGTAKNIQYF.

The chain joins TRBV5-1 to TRBJ2-2, with D tentatively TRBD2 (5 bases). Per the germline V gene, CDR1 is SGHRS and CDR2 is YFSETQ. Trimming removed 1 base at V and 1 base at J, with 8 bases between. CDR3 length: 15 amino acids. CDR3 DNA: TGCGCCAGCAGCTTGATGGGAGAGAACACCGGGGAGCTGTTTTTT. Its translation is CASSLMGENTGELFF.

J is TRBJ1-2 and V is TRBV19; TRBD1 might be the D (6 bases). The germline gives CDR1 LNHDA, CDR2 SQIVND (reference sequence). The V end lost 10 bases, the J end lost 7 bases, and 22 bases lay between the germline ends. The CDR3 sequence is 14 residues long. The CDR3 protein is CATERQGNRGGYTF. CDR3 bases: TGTGCCACCGAGAGGCAGGGGAACAGAGGTGGCTACACCTTC.

The chain is built from TRBV2 and TRBJ2-1, with D possibly being TRBD1 (5 bases). The CDR3 loop spans 15 amino acids. CDR1 is SNHLY and CDR2 is FYNNEI in the germline V gene. The ends were cut back, 3 bases at V and 5 bases at J, with 14 bases in the middle. The CDR3 region is CASSEGQVVNNEQFF. As DNA, the CDR3 is TGTGCCAGCAGTGAGGGGCAGGTTGTTAACAATGAGCAGTTCTTC.

This clone has just one count. The chain has TRBV2 and TRBJ1-3; D not resolved. From germline, CDR1 is SNHLY and CDR2 FYNNEI. The CDR3 runs 13 residues. Trimming removed 7 bases at V and 0 bases at J, with 7 bases between. CDR3 protein: CASTTISGNTIYF. The CDR3 nucleotides read TGTGCCAGCACTACCATCTCTGGAAACACCATATATTTT.

The gene calls are TRBV29-1 and TRBJ1-2, with D unresolved. The CDR3 consists of 12 residues. Germline CDR1 SQVTM, CDR2 ANQGSEA. DNA for the CDR3: TGCAGTTCGATCATTGAGAACTATGGCTACACCTTC. Translation gives CSSIIENYGYTF.

The chain has TRBV2 and TRBJ2-5, with 7 bases matching TRBD1. The CDR3 is 15 residues long. CDR1 is SNHLY and CDR2 is FYNNEI in the germline V gene. V trimming: 6 bases; J trimming: 2 bases; junction bases outside the gene matches: 9. CDR3 sequence (DNA): TGTGCCAGCAGGAGAGGGACAGCGGCGCAAGAGACCCAGTACTTC. Translating gives CASRRGTAAQETQYF.

The chain couples TRBV6-6 to TRBJ2-7, with 9 bases identical to TRBD1. The CDR3 consists of 12 residues. Unmatched junction bases numbered 4, after V lost 6 bases and J lost 7 bases. Germline V gene lookup returns CDR1 MNHNY and CDR2 SVGAGI (reference sequence). The CDR3 loop reads CASSRGQGEQYF. CDR3 bases: TGTGCCAGCAGCCGTGGACAGGGGGAGCAGTACTTC.

CDR3 nucleotide sequence: TGTGCCAGCAGCCAAGATTTTGGACAGCCTAATGAAAAACTGTTTTTT. This codes for CASSQDFGQPNEKLFF. V usage is TRBV3-1 (or the pseudogene TRBV3-2) and J usage is TRBJ1-4, with D possibly matching TRBD1 (6 bases). Germline V CDR1 and CDR2: LGHDT, YNNKEL (reference sequence). Trimming left V 0 bases short and J 3 bases short, with 11 bases between. The CDR3 has 16 residues.

J is TRBJ1-5 and V is TRBV5-1; tentative D call: TRBD1 (5 bases). The length of the CDR3 is 14 residues. Germline V CDR1 and CDR2: SGHRS, YFSETQ. V was trimmed by 4 bases and J by 5 bases, leaving 13 bases between them. The CDR3 reads CASSPVPGDQPQHF. In DNA form, the CDR3 reads TGCGCCAGCAGCCCCGTGCCGGGGGATCAGCCCCAGCATTTT.

V gene TRBV5-4 combines with J gene TRBJ2-3; perhaps TRBD2 as D (6 bases). Germline V gives CDR1 SGHNT, CDR2 YYREEE (reference sequence). The CDR3 length is 15 residues. V lost 4 bases to trimming and J lost 5 bases, with 17 bases between them. In DNA, the CDR3 is TGTGCCAGCAGCCCGCCGTCTGGGACTTTAGATACGCAGTATTTT. It translates to CASSPPSGTLDTQYF.

This clone was picked up one time. The rearrangement joins TRBV28 to TRBJ2-1, with D perhaps TRBD2 (5 bases). CDR1 is MDHEN, CDR2 SYDVKM, per germline. Trimming shortened V by 3 bases and J by 5 bases, and 14 bases separated the two germline ends. The CDR3 is 15 amino acids. The CDR3 nucleotides read TGTGCCAGCAGTTTCCTAGTGAGGGAGAACAATGAGCAGTTCTTC. This translates into CASSFLVRENNEQFF.

In this sample, this clone turned up once. This same CDR3 is encoded by further DNA sequences in the sample. The genes are TRBV18 and TRBJ1-4; TRBD1 might be the D (5 bases). This CDR3 has 14 residues. Germline values: CDR1 KGHSH, CDR2 LQKENI. The V and J ends lost 3 bases and 0 bases respectively, with 5 bases between them. This chain's CDR3 is CASSPTATNEKLFF. CDR3 nucleotides: TGTGCCAGCTCACCGACAGCAACTAATGAAAAACTGTTTTTT.